These T cell receptor beta chains were read from a single sample in a study of OX40 agonist ivuxolimab in advanced cancers. Repertoires were generated with immunoSEQ multiplex PCR, while TCRdb's copy carries only in-frame clones and drops some. The table records 60,000 to 85,000 clones, 75% to 90% of them present only once. The sample in question was CD4+ or CD8+ T cells sorted from blood, obtained in a trial of the OX40 agonist ivuxolimab. The receptor set was obtained from an adult with an advanced solid tumor such as melanoma, head and neck, liver or kidney cancer. The CDR3 runs from the conserved cysteine through the conserved F or W. Each record gives: clone size, J gene, D gene, V gene, CDR3 DNA, CDR3 protein. A D gene is named only where the DNA matches it firmly. Not every row has a clone size; where given, it reads once, few, many or a size class.

clone_size: once
j_call: TRBJ2-1
d_call: TRBD2
v_call: TRBV11-1
cdr3_nt: TGTGCCAGCAGCCCCCGATTAGCGGGAGTGTACAATGAGCAGTTCTTC
cdr3_aa: CASSPRLAGVYNEQFF

clone_size: -
j_call: TRBJ2-6
d_call: -
v_call: TRBV5-1
cdr3_nt: TGCGCCAGCAGCTTGGACGGCAGCTGGAACTCTGGGGCCAACGTCCTGACTTTC
cdr3_aa: CASSLDGSWNSGANVLTF

clone_size: -
j_call: TRBJ1-5
d_call: -
v_call: TRBV10-3
cdr3_nt: TGTGCCATCAGTGAGTGGGAAGGGGGAAATCAGCCCCAGCATTTT
cdr3_aa: CAISEWEGGNQPQHF

clone_size: few
j_call: TRBJ1-5
d_call: -
v_call: TRBV27
cdr3_nt: TGTGCCAGCAGCTCCGGGCCCCGTACCAATCAGCCCCAGCATTTT
cdr3_aa: CASSSGPRTNQPQHF

clone_size: -
j_call: TRBJ2-1
d_call: TRBD2
v_call: TRBV7-7
cdr3_nt: TGTGCCAGCAGCTTAACCACGGCGGGGGTGCAGTTCTTC
cdr3_aa: CASSLTTAGVQFF

clone_size: -
j_call: TRBJ1-2
d_call: TRBD1
v_call: TRBV5-1
cdr3_nt: TGCGCCAGCAGCCTCAATACCGGACAGGGTAACTATGGCTACACCTTC
cdr3_aa: CASSLNTGQGNYGYTF

clone_size: -
j_call: TRBJ1-1
d_call: -
v_call: TRBV11-2
cdr3_nt: TGTGCCAGCAGCTTTATGACTGAAGCTTTCTTT
cdr3_aa: CASSFMTEAFF

clone_size: once
j_call: TRBJ2-1
d_call: -
v_call: TRBV19
cdr3_nt: TGTGCCAGTAGTATGGTTCCTGGGGCTAGCCTTACTCAGTTCTTC
cdr3_aa: CASSMVPGASLTQFF

clone_size: -
j_call: TRBJ2-2
d_call: -
v_call: TRBV19
cdr3_nt: TGTGCCAGTAGTCTAGTTCCCTTAAACACCGGGGAGCTGTTTTTT
cdr3_aa: CASSLVPLNTGELFF

clone_size: -
j_call: TRBJ2-1
d_call: TRBD1
v_call: TRBV7-2
cdr3_nt: TGTGCCAGCAGCTTGGGACAGGGGTCCTACAATGAGCAGTTCTTC
cdr3_aa: CASSLGQGSYNEQFF

clone_size: -
j_call: TRBJ2-7
d_call: -
v_call: TRBV10-3
cdr3_nt: TGTGCCATCAGTGAAGACAGCGTAAAGAACGAGCAGTACTTC
cdr3_aa: CAISEDSVKNEQYF

clone_size: -
j_call: TRBJ1-2
d_call: TRBD1
v_call: TRBV5-6
cdr3_nt: TGTGCCAGCAGCTTGAGGGACAGGAAGGGTTATGGCTACACCTTC
cdr3_aa: CASSLRDRKGYGYTF

clone_size: few
j_call: TRBJ2-1
d_call: -
v_call: TRBV11-3
cdr3_nt: TGTGCCAGCAGCTCACCGAGGGTGTCCTACAATGAGCAGTTCTTC
cdr3_aa: CASSSPRVSYNEQFF

clone_size: -
j_call: TRBJ1-4
d_call: -
v_call: TRBV5-6
cdr3_nt: TGTGCCAGCAGCTTGGTTGGTATGACTAATGAAAAACTGTTTTTT
cdr3_aa: CASSLVGMTNEKLFF

clone_size: -
j_call: TRBJ1-1
d_call: -
v_call: TRBV7-2
cdr3_nt: TGTGCCAGCAGCCTCCTTCAGGGGAACACTGAAGCTTTCTTT
cdr3_aa: CASSLLQGNTEAFF

clone_size: -
j_call: TRBJ2-1
d_call: TRBD1
v_call: TRBV15
cdr3_nt: TGTGCCACCAGCAGGGACAGGGGCCACAATGAGCAGTTCTTC
cdr3_aa: CATSRDRGHNEQFF

clone_size: once
j_call: TRBJ2-1
d_call: -
v_call: TRBV18
cdr3_nt: TGTGCCAGCTCACCACCCCAGGGCCCGAGGGGCAATGAGCAGTTCTTC
cdr3_aa: CASSPPQGPRGNEQFF

clone_size: -
j_call: TRBJ1-5
d_call: -
v_call: TRBV28
cdr3_nt: TGTGCCAGCAGCCTGGCGAGGGCGGGCAATCAGCCCCAGCATTTT
cdr3_aa: CASSLARAGNQPQHF

clone_size: -
j_call: TRBJ1-4
d_call: -
v_call: TRBV28
cdr3_nt: TGTGCCAGCAGGAATGGGGGGGTAGGAAAACTGTTTTTT
cdr3_aa: CASRNGGVGKLFF